Below, 9 T cell receptor beta chains from the same sample are listed, as sequenced in a study of control samples from healthy donors and cancer patients. The table came from immunoSEQ multiplex PCR; TCRdb's copy has only in-frame clones and leaves some out. The table has more than 95,000 clones, roughly 92% seen once. Sequencing was performed on PBMCs. The receptors derive from a man older than 75 with head and neck cancer.

The genes are TRBV7-9 and TRBJ1-4; 7 bases map to TRBD1. CDR1 and CDR2 (germline): SEHNR, FQNEAQ (reference sequence). Unmatched junction bases numbered 10, after V lost 5 bases and J lost 4 bases. The CDR3 sequence is 16 residues long. The chain's CDR3 is CASSLGDSIFNEKLFF. DNA of the CDR3: TGTGCCAGCAGCCTCGGGGACAGCATCTTTAATGAAAAACTGTTTTTT.

This chain links TRBV6-5 with TRBJ1-3; D remains ambiguous. The CDR3 runs 15 residues. V lost 8 bases and J 0 bases, leaving 14 bases between the germline ends. Germline lookup yields CDR1 MNHEY and CDR2 SVGAGI. The CDR3 sequence: CASGLTHSSGNTIYF. In DNA, the CDR3 is TGTGCCAGCGGCCTCACACACAGCTCTGGAAACACCATATATTTT.

The chain joins TRBV18 to TRBJ2-1, with 11 bases aligning to TRBD2. CDR1 KGHSH and CDR2 LQKENI come from the germline V gene. The CDR3 is 17 residues long. The V segment lost 3 bases and the J segment 6 bases; nucleotides outside the gene matches: 10. The DNA for the CDR3 is TGTGCCAGCTCACCCAAACCCCACGGACTAGCGGGCAATGAGCAGTTCTTC. As protein: CASSPKPHGLAGNEQFF. Full variable domain (remainder filled in from reference TRBV18 and TRBJ2-1): NAGVMQNPRHLVRRRGQEARLRCSPMKGHSHVYWYRQLPEEGLKFMVYLQKENIIDESGMPKERFSAEFPKEGPSILRIQQVVRGDSAAYFCASSPKPHGLAGNEQFFGPGTRLTVL.

This chain links TRBV4-1 with TRBJ1-3; D unresolved. Germline V gene lookup returns CDR1 MGHRA and CDR2 YSYEKL. This CDR3 spans 14 amino acids. Trimming took off 1 base at V and 0 bases at J, with 4 bases between the two ends. In nucleotides, the CDR3 is TGCGCCAGCAGCCAAGGGCTCTCTGGAAACACCATATATTTT. Protein sequence: CASSQGLSGNTIYF.

The chain links TRBV7-9 to TRBJ2-3, with D uncertain. This CDR3 comprises 16 residues. The V gene lost 1 base and the J gene lost 4 bases, with 15 bases spanning the gap. Germline-derived CDR1 and CDR2 are SEHNR and FQNEAQ (reference sequence). The CDR3 DNA sequence: TGTGCCAGCAGCTTAGGGAAGTGGGCTGGGTCAGATACGCAGTATTTT. Amino acid sequence: CASSLGKWAGSDTQYF. Filled out from reference TRBV7-9 and TRBJ2-3, the complete variable domain reads DTGVSQNPRHKITKRGQNVTFRCDPISEHNRLYWYRQTLGQGPEFLTYFQNEAQLEKSRLLSDRFSAERPKGSFSTLEIQRTEQGDSAMYLCASSLGKWAGSDTQYFGPGTRLTVL.

This clone came up once. V and J are TRBV4-1 and TRBJ2-7, with 12 bases fitting TRBD1. Looked up from germline, CDR1 is MGHRA and CDR2 is YSYEKL. This CDR3 is built from 15 residues. J gave up 7 bases and V 0 bases, and 4 bases lay outside the gene matches. The CDR3 sequence is CASSQDRDRGHEQYF. In DNA form, the CDR3 reads TGCGCCAGCAGCCAAGACCGGGACAGGGGGCATGAGCAGTACTTC.

The table lists this clone with a count of one. The gene calls are TRBV5-4 and TRBJ2-5; 7 bases are a match to TRBD2. The CDR3 has 14 amino acids. Per the germline V gene, CDR1 is SGHNT and CDR2 is YYREEE (reference sequence). After removal of 4 bases from V and 5 bases from J, the junction contained 8 bases not matched to a gene. DNA for the CDR3: TGTGCCAGCAGCCCCCGAGAGGGAGGGGAGACCCAGTACTTC. It encodes CASSPREGGETQYF.

V usage is TRBV18 and J usage is TRBJ1-5, with unresolved D. The CDR3 sequence is 13 residues long. Germline loops: CDR1 KGHSH, CDR2 LQKENI. Trimming took off 3 bases at V and 5 bases at J, with 8 bases between the two ends. As DNA, the CDR3 is TGTGCCAGCTCACCCTCGCAAGATCAGCCCCAGCATTTT. Amino acid sequence: CASSPSQDQPQHF.

The chain uses TRBV7-9 and TRBJ1-1; D ambiguous. V was pared by 1 base and J by 2 bases, with 5 bases between. The CDR3 has 13 residues. CDR1 and CDR2 (germline): SEHNR, FQNEAQ (reference sequence). This CDR3 is CASSLVGNTEAFF. In nucleotides, the CDR3 is TGTGCCAGCAGCTTAGTGGGCAACACTGAAGCTTTCTTT. The full variable domain, in which reference TRBV7-9 and TRBJ1-1 provide the parts outside the CDR3, is DTGVSQNPRHKITKRGQNVTFRCDPISEHNRLYWYRQTLGQGPEFLTYFQNEAQLEKSRLLSDRFSAERPKGSFSTLEIQRTEQGDSAMYLCASSLVGNTEAFFGQGTRLTVV.